Sequencing of this TCR beta chain was carried out in a study of blood T cell repertoires in COVID-19 (TCRdb year 2020). About the full investigation: Collaborator samples came from the United States, Italy and Spain and covered acute and convalescent phases of COVID-19. The material from the prospective study consisted of cDNA or gDNA derived from T cells, B-cell-depleted T cells, or PBMCs. Subjects who had been exposed to COVID-19, were actively infected with it, or had recovered from it provided the deeply sampled blood TCRbeta repertoires that made up the dataset. The repertoires were released in a freely available public database meant as a resource for research on the immune response to SARS-CoV-2. Samples came from the ongoing ImmuneRACE study (first 160 participants) plus 1,254 subjects from 6 global collaborators. A de-identified subject ID, COVID-19 status, age in years and sex were almost always included in the sample metadata. Where available, HLA class I and class II types were taken from metadata supplied by the sample provider and were not determined by assay-based typing.

For this chain, trimming is 7 bases at the V end and 6 bases at the J end, and the number of junction bases without a gene match is 13. The germline V gene (reference sequence) supplies CDR1 GTSNPN and CDR2 SVGIG. From the cysteine up to the phenylalanine, the CDR3 has a length of 15 residues. The CDR3 DNA has 45 bases and is translated from base 1. Broader findings and caveats from the paper: How much clinical and demographic metadata was included differed by source and by participant, and the metadata was provided uncurated.

The collaborating institutions used their own protocols to collect whole blood in K2EDTA tubes. For TCRbeta analysis, collaborators shipped samples in one of three forms: frozen whole blood, isolated PBMCs, or DNA extracted from either of those sample types. The immunoSEQ Assay, a bias-controlled multiplex PCR, was used to amplify TCRbeta CDR3 regions from genomic DNA. For the original study's pipeline: Nucleated cell counts per sample were estimated from amplification of reference gene primers within the assay. To quantify the absolute abundance of each unique TCRbeta CDR3 rearrangement, sequence reads were collapsed and filtered. Productive Simpson clonality was computed per sample as the square root of Simpson's diversity index over productive rearrangements. TCRdb retrieved this table from immuneACCESS and kept in-frame rearrangements only. Not all clones are present; in checked studies, unresolved V genes account for under half, and no reason is known for the remainder. The V and J calls and clone size come from that table; D and trimming were worked out from the DNA. This sample comprises approximately 470,000 clones, over 75% of them detected only once. The ten top clones hold approximately 3% of the sample.

Turning to this clone: Its antigen is still unknown. The input lacks base qualities; no much larger clone sits a single base away.

The sequence was obtained from a human donor in a cohort sampled during active COVID-19. Recombination connected TRBV30 to TRBJ2-2; the central 8 bases match TRBD1. Specimen: peripheral blood. The DNA sequence is as follows: TGTGCCTTCACCCTGGGGGACAGGACGTCCGGGGAGCTGTTTTTT. Translation gives CAFTLGDRTSGELFF.